The 23 T cell receptor beta chains below were found in one sample sequenced in a study of blood T cell repertoires in COVID-19. The table came from immunoSEQ multiplex PCR; TCRdb's copy has only in-frame clones and leaves some out. The sample includes 400,000 or so clones, 80% to 90% of them seen just once. Input material: PBMCs or T cells enriched from blood (not recorded which). The origin of the receptors is a man aged 40-55 years in a cohort exposed to, infected with or recovered from COVID-19 (not recorded which).

The chain carries TRBV7-3 and TRBJ2-5, with D possibly matching TRBD2 (7 bases). The V gene's germline CDR1 is SGHTA and CDR2 FQGTGA. The CDR3 has 13 residues. Trimming stripped 5 bases from V and 4 bases from J, with 11 bases between. The CDR3 region has the DNA TGTGCCAGCAGCACAGGGACTACAGAGACCCAGTACTTC. Amino acids: CASSTGTTETQYF.

This clone showed up just once. The CDR3 nucleotides read TGTGCCAGCAGTGGACAGGGAAGAGAGACCCAGTACTTC. Protein sequence: CASSGQGRETQYF. This chain joins TRBV2 and TRBJ2-5; TRBD1 agrees at 7 bases. CDR1 and CDR2 (germline): SNHLY, FYNNEI. Trimming removed 4 bases from V and 4 bases from J; junction bases left unmatched: 3. There are 13 residues in the CDR3.

V and J are TRBV30 and TRBJ1-4; tentative D call: TRBD1 (5 bases). V lost 0 bases to trimming and J lost 7 bases, with 15 bases between them. CDR1 is GTSNPN, CDR2 SVGIG, per germline (reference sequence). This CDR3 has 15 amino acids. This chain's CDR3 is CAWSVRGPAPEKLFF. For the CDR3, the DNA is TGTGCCTGGAGTGTAAGGGGTCCTGCTCCTGAAAAACTGTTTTTT.

The rearrangement uses TRBV6-5 and TRBJ1-6, with a tentative D call TRBD1 (5 bases). The CDR3 length is 14 residues. Germline V gene lookup returns CDR1 MNHEY and CDR2 SVGAGI. The germline V and J ends were trimmed by 6 bases and 9 bases, with 15 bases remaining between them. The CDR3 coding sequence is TGTGCCAGCAGAACCGGGACTTTAGGTTCACCCCTCCACTTT. Its translation is CASRTGTLGSPLHF.

The rearrangement links TRBV14 to TRBJ2-2; TRBD1 matches 10 bases. With V trimmed by 6 bases and J by 4 bases, 2 bases remained unmatched. Germline assignment: CDR1 SGHDN and CDR2 FVKESK. CDR3 length: 14 amino acids. CDR3 region: CASRGTGATGELFF. The CDR3 DNA sequence: TGTGCCAGCAGGGGGACAGGGGCCACCGGGGAGCTGTTTTTT.

This clone appeared once. The chain is built from TRBV24-1 and TRBJ2-1, with D unresolved. The CDR3 is made up of 16 amino acids. Looked up from germline, CDR1 is KGHDR and CDR2 is SFDVKD. Deletions cut 5 bases from V and 3 bases from J, with 16 bases between. The chain's CDR3 is CATSGFTGPNYNEQFF. The DNA of the CDR3 is TGTGCCACCAGTGGATTTACTGGTCCTAACTACAATGAGCAGTTCTTC.

The V gene is TRBV7-9, the J gene TRBJ1-6; 8 positions match TRBD1. The CDR3 has 16 amino acids. V shed 4 bases and J 5 bases; nucleotides not matched to a gene: 7. The germline V gene has CDR1 SEHNR and CDR2 FQNEAQ (reference sequence). The CDR3 DNA reads as TGTGCCAGCAGCTCGGACAGGGCTGGAAATAATTCACCCCTCCACTTT. It is translated as CASSSDRAGNNSPLHF.

This clone was seen at least ten times. The chain uses TRBV11-1 and TRBJ1-2; 7 bases agree with TRBD1. Unmatched junction bases numbered 4, after V lost 6 bases and J lost 3 bases. This CDR3 has 13 amino acids. From germline, CDR1 is SGHAT and CDR2 FQDESV (reference sequence). The DNA of the CDR3 is TGTGCCAGCAGAAGAACAGGGGACTATGGCTACACCTTC. It codes for CASRRTGDYGYTF. Full variable domain (rest looked up from reference TRBV11-1 and TRBJ1-2): EAEVAQSPRYKITEKSQAVAFWCDPISGHATLYWYRQILGQGPELLVQFQDESVVDDSQLPKDRFSAERLKGVDSTLKIQPAELGDSAMYLCASRRTGDYGYTFGSGTRLTVV.

The gene calls are TRBV29-1 and TRBJ2-2, with D uncertain. Germline lookup yields CDR1 SQVTM and CDR2 ANQGSEA. V was clipped by 3 bases and J by 0 bases, with 5 bases between them. The CDR3 extends over 13 amino acids. CDR3 sequence: CSVDRANTGELFF. The DNA for the CDR3 is TGCAGCGTTGATCGGGCGAACACCGGGGAGCTGTTTTTT.

The chain combines TRBV6-6 with TRBJ2-7, with a tentative D call TRBD2 (6 bases). The CDR3 extends over 14 amino acids. V lost 5 bases, J lost 4 bases, and 15 bases lay in between. The germline V gene has CDR1 MNHNY and CDR2 SVGAGI (reference sequence). CDR3: CASSRGTPSYEQYF. The CDR3 nucleotides are TGTGCCAGCAGTCGGGGGACTCCCTCTTACGAGCAGTACTTC.

V usage is TRBV9 and J usage is TRBJ1-3; tentatively, D is TRBD1 (5 bases). From germline, CDR1 is SGDLS and CDR2 YYNGEE. Trimming stripped 3 bases from V and 4 bases from J, with 11 bases between. This CDR3 is built from 14 residues. The CDR3 loop is CASSADRSGNTIYF. The CDR3 region has the DNA TGTGCCAGCAGCGCTGACAGATCAGGAAACACCATATATTTT.

In its sample, this clone was seen once. The rearrangement joins TRBV7-9 to TRBJ1-4; D is possibly TRBD1 (5 bases). Germline values: CDR1 SEHNR, CDR2 FQNEAQ (reference sequence). CDR3 length: 16 amino acids. Trimming took off 4 bases at V and 0 bases at J, with 12 bases between the two ends. The CDR3: CASSSQGHSTNEKLFF. DNA for the CDR3: TGTGCCAGCAGCTCCCAAGGACATTCAACTAATGAAAAACTGTTTTTT. The complete variable domain, with remaining parts taken from reference TRBV7-9 and TRBJ1-4, reads DTGVSQNPRHKITKRGQNVTFRCDPISEHNRLYWYRQTLGQGPEFLTYFQNEAQLEKSRLLSDRFSAERPKGSFSTLEIQRTEQGDSAMYLCASSSQGHSTNEKLFFGSGTQLSVL.

The chain carries TRBV5-8 and TRBJ1-1; tentatively, D is TRBD1 (6 bases). The germline gives CDR1 SGHTS, CDR2 YDEGEE. The CDR3 is 14 residues long. V dropped 10 bases and J dropped 1 base, with 17 bases sitting between them. The CDR3 nucleotides are TGTGCCGTTAGCCTGGGGGCAACGAACACTGAAGCTTTCTTT. Translation: CAVSLGATNTEAFF.

This rearrangement joins TRBV28 to TRBJ2-7; a weak D match, TRBD1 (6 bases). Trimming removed 5 bases from V and 3 bases from J, with 8 bases in between. This CDR3 spans 12 amino acids. Germline CDR1 is MDHEN and CDR2 is SYDVKM. The CDR3 nucleotides read TGTGCCAGCAGTGTACAGGGCTACGAGCAGTACTTC. It is translated as CASSVQGYEQYF.

This chain links TRBV6-5 with TRBJ1-1; 8 bases align to TRBD1. The germline V gene has CDR1 MNHEY and CDR2 SVGAGI. V shed 7 bases and J 11 bases; nucleotides not matched to a gene: 9. This CDR3 region has 12 residues. The CDR3 region is CASIRADRVAFF. DNA for the CDR3: TGTGCCAGCATAAGGGCGGACAGGGTGGCTTTCTTT.

This chain connects TRBV5-1 to TRBJ1-5; TRBD1 is a possible D gene (5 bases). The CDR3 length is 21 residues. The V gene's germline CDR1 is SGHRS and CDR2 YFSETQ. Trimming cost V 6 bases and J 3 bases, with 34 bases left between them. The CDR3 loop is CASIRLSILIQPTVFNQPQHF. The CDR3 DNA reads as TGCGCCAGCATCCGCCTCAGCATACTGATTCAGCCGACAGTCTTCAATCAGCCCCAGCATTTT.

The chain is built from TRBV28 and TRBJ2-1; 7 bases are a match to TRBD2. The CDR3 is 19 amino acids. V was clipped by 6 bases and J by 7 bases; unmatched bases: 24. CDR1 and CDR2 (germline): MDHEN, SYDVKM. The CDR3 protein is CASRTPWGVAGTPSNEQFF. The CDR3 DNA is TGTGCCAGCAGAACTCCCTGGGGAGTAGCGGGTACCCCAAGTAATGAGCAGTTCTTC.

This chain uses TRBV6-5 with TRBJ1-6; 8 positions agree with TRBD1. The CDR3 loop spans 15 amino acids. Per germline, CDR1 MNHEY and CDR2 SVGAGI. The junction had 5 bases not matched to a gene; V was cut back by 5 bases and J by 5 bases. This chain's CDR3 is CASSRTGKDNSPLHF. DNA for the CDR3: TGTGCCAGCAGTCGGACAGGGAAGGATAATTCACCCCTCCACTTT.

CDR3 loop: CASGLVARQGDTGELFF. DNA for the CDR3: TGTGCTAGTGGTTTGGTCGCGAGACAGGGGGACACCGGGGAGCTGTTTTTT. This sequence joins TRBV12-5 and TRBJ2-2, with 9 bases that match TRBD1. Trimming took 0 bases from V and 3 from J; bases not matched to a gene: 5. The CDR3 contains 17 residues. Germline V gene sequence: CDR1 LGHNT, CDR2 FRNRAP.

This clone was seen a single time. At the DNA level, this CDR3 is encoded by other sequences in the same sample as well. This chain links TRBV5-1 with TRBJ1-3; TRBD1 is a possible D gene (6 bases). V lost 5 bases and J 4 bases, leaving 13 bases between the germline ends. Germline CDR1 is SGHRS and CDR2 is YFSETQ. The CDR3 length is 14 residues. The CDR3 spells CASSLAGVGNTIYF. The CDR3 DNA follows: TGCGCCAGCAGTCTTGCAGGGGTGGGAAACACCATATATTTT.

The V call is TRBV24-1, the J call TRBJ1-2, with 7 bases that match TRBD1. The CDR3 is 14 amino acids. CDR1 and CDR2 from the germline V gene are KGHDR and SFDVKD. The junction had 6 bases not matched to a gene; V was cut back by 7 bases and J by 2 bases. CDR3 sequence: CATSRDSLNYGYTF. The CDR3 region has the DNA TGTGCCACCAGCCGGGACAGCCTAAACTATGGCTACACCTTC.

The rearrangement links TRBV18 to TRBJ2-1, with TRBD2 as a possible D gene (6 bases). Germline loops: CDR1 KGHSH, CDR2 LQKENI. V was cut by 5 bases and J by 5 bases, with 16 bases left in between. The length of the CDR3 is 15 residues. The CDR3 DNA reads as TGTGCCAGCTCAAACCGACTAGATTGGAACAATGAGCAGTTCTTC. Protein sequence: CASSNRLDWNNEQFF.

The V and J genes are TRBV19 and TRBJ2-1; 8 bases are a match to TRBD2. This CDR3 contains 21 residues. Per the germline V gene, CDR1 is LNHDA and CDR2 is SQIVND (reference sequence). The J segment lost 2 bases and the V segment lost 2 bases, leaving 20 bases of the junction unmatched. This CDR3 reads CASSISIWGIEAGAPYNEQFF. The CDR3 bases are TGTGCCAGTAGTATAAGCATCTGGGGGATCGAAGCGGGAGCCCCCTACAATGAGCAGTTCTTC.